These 4 T cell receptor beta chains were sequenced from one sample in a study of blood T cell repertoires in COVID-19. This table comes from immunoSEQ multiplex PCR, and its TCRdb copy is limited to in-frame clones, with some not included. The sample has more than 85,000 clones; around nine tenths are singletons. Sequenced material: peripheral blood. Receptors were obtained from a woman in her forties or fifties with acute or convalescent COVID-19.

Comment on this clone: Other DNA sequences in the sample encode the same CDR3. The V call is TRBV30, the J call TRBJ1-2; 10 bases line up with TRBD1. There are 12 residues in the CDR3. Germline CDR1 reads GTSNPN; CDR2 reads SVGIG (reference sequence). V was clipped by 3 bases and J by 6 bases; unmatched bases: 1. The CDR3 loop is CAWRGTGDGYTF. CDR3 sequence (DNA): TGTGCCTGGAGGGGGACAGGGGATGGCTACACCTTC.

This clone was seen only a few times. The CDR3 DNA sequence: TGTGCCAGCAGCCCCACCGGACAGGGGCATCAGCCCCAGCATTTT. Translated, it gives CASSPTGQGHQPQHF. The chain combines TRBV7-9 with TRBJ1-5, with TRBD1 matching 9 bases. CDR3 length: 15 residues. V was pared by 5 bases and J by 5 bases, with 7 bases of the junction left unmatched. Germline V gene lookup returns CDR1 SEHNR and CDR2 FQNEAQ (reference sequence).

This chain uses TRBV30 with TRBJ2-7; D not resolved. The CDR3 contains 14 residues. Germline V gene sequence: CDR1 GTSNPN, CDR2 SVGIG (reference sequence). V lost 1 base and J 7 bases, leaving 17 bases between the germline ends. The CDR3 DNA is TGTGCCTGGAGTGCGGGTTCCGCATTCTTGGAGCAGTACTTC. Protein: CAWSAGSAFLEQYF.

The sample holds a few counts of this clone. The chain uses TRBV14 and TRBJ2-7; 12 bases map to TRBD2. The V gene end was trimmed by 0 bases and the J gene end by 5 bases; junction bases not matched to a gene: 8. Germline V gives CDR1 SGHDN, CDR2 FVKESK. This CDR3 contains 17 residues. The CDR3 DNA is TGTGCCAGCAGCCAAGAATCCCGACTAGCGGGAGTCGACGAGCAGTACTTC. Its translation: CASSQESRLAGVDEQYF.